This T cell receptor beta chain was captured by sequencing in a study of cytomegalovirus exposure and HLA in healthy donors. The wider study: Among the approximately 370 donors who were genotyped, 70% to 90% fell in the genetic ancestry cluster that is associated with self-reported Caucasian donors. Broader study findings: Sequencing likely produced, as an artifact, a cluster of highly shared sequence variants. A later analysis reported that several of the most significant clusters appeared to be linked to common viral pathogens, among them Epstein-Barr virus. Later analysis identified some 16,000 TCR beta sequences associated with HLA alleles, using a false discovery rate threshold of 0.05.

V lost 2 bases and J 5 bases, leaving 13 bases between the germline ends. This CDR3 has 15 residues. Germline V gene lookup returns CDR1 MNHNS and CDR2 SASEGT. The PCR made use of 60 Vbeta and 13 Jbeta primers. TCRdb keeps only in-frame clones here, not all; method: immunoSEQ multiplex PCR. In all, the sample yields about 40,000 clones. Remarks on this clone: Its specificity is unknown.

The gene calls are TRBV6-1 and TRBJ2-1; tentatively, D is TRBD2 (5 bases). Sequencing was done on a sample of PBMCs. The TCR comes from a human donor in good health. The DNA for the CDR3 is TGTGCCAGCAGTGAACTAGCAGTTGGTGACAATGAGCAGTTCTTC. Translated: CASSELAVGDNEQFF.